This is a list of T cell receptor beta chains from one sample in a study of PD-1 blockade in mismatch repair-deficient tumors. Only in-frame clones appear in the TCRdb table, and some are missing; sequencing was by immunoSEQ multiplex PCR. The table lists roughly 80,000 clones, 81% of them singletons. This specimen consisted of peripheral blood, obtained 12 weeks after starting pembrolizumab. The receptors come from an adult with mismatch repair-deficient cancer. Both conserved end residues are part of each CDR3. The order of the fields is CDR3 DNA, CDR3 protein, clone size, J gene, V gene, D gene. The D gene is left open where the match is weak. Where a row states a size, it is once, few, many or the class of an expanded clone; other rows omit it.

TGTGCCAGCAGCTTGACTAGCGGGAGCTCCTACAATGAGCAGTTCTTC CASSLTSGSSYNEQFF . TRBJ2-1 TRBV11-3 TRBD2
TGTGCCAGTAGCCTGACAGAAGAATTGAATCAGCCCCAGCATTTT CASSLTEELNQPQHF . TRBJ1-5 TRBV19 .
TGTGCCAGCAGGCGGACAGGGAACACCGGGGAGCTGTTTTTT CASRRTGNTGELFF . TRBJ2-2 TRBV5-4 TRBD1
TGTGCCAGTATCGTCGAGGGAGTAAAGTATTTT CASIVEGVKYF . TRBJ2-3 TRBV19 .
TGTGCCAGCAGTGAAGTACAGGGGAGCCAAGAGACCCAGTACTTC CASSEVQGSQETQYF once TRBJ2-5 TRBV6-1 TRBD1
TGTGCCAGCAGCGTAGCCGGGCAAGCGAACACCGGGGAGCTGTTTTTT CASSVAGQANTGELFF once TRBJ2-2 TRBV9 .
TGTGCCAGCACCCCCCCAAGGGGAGGGATAGGGGACGAGCAGTACTTC CASTPPRGGIGDEQYF . TRBJ2-7 TRBV2 TRBD2
TGTGCCAGCAGCGCCAGCGGGAGGTTCTACGAGCAGTACTTC CASSASGRFYEQYF . TRBJ2-7 TRBV9 TRBD2
TGTGCCAGTAGTATAGCAGGGTCGGCTGGAAACACCATATATTTT CASSIAGSAGNTIYF . TRBJ1-3 TRBV19 .
TGCGCCAGCAATGAGATGAACACTGAAGCTTTCTTT CASNEMNTEAFF . TRBJ1-1 TRBV10-2 .
TGTGCCAGCACCCAACTAGCGGGAAAGTATGAGCAGTTCTTC CASTQLAGKYEQFF . TRBJ2-1 TRBV18 TRBD2
TGTGCCAGCAGCTTAGGACCGCCTCGGGCTAACTACGAGCAGTACTTC CASSLGPPRANYEQYF . TRBJ2-7 TRBV13 .
TGCGCCAGCAGCCAAGACTCAGGGAACAATGAGCAGTTCTTC CASSQDSGNNEQFF few TRBJ2-1 TRBV4-3 .
TGTGCCAGCAGTGAAGCGCTTCCGTGGGGGGCGGTGAGAGAGACCCAGTACTTC CASSEALPWGAVRETQYF once TRBJ2-5 TRBV6-1 .
TGTGCCAGCAGTTTAACCGGGGCGCACCATGGCTACACCTTC CASSLTGAHHGYTF once TRBJ1-2 TRBV28 .
TGTGCCAGCAGCGTGCAGATGAACACTGAAGCTTTCTTT CASSVQMNTEAFF . TRBJ1-1 TRBV9 .
TGCGCCAGCAGTCGCAAACCGGGACTGGAATACAATGAGCAGTTCTTC CASSRKPGLEYNEQFF . TRBJ2-1 TRBV23-1 .
TGTGCCAGCAGTTACGCAGGGGGAGTGGGTGGAAACACCATATATTTT CASSYAGGVGGNTIYF . TRBJ1-3 TRBV6-6 TRBD1
TGTGCCAGCAGCTTGGGGCAGGGAATGACTGAAGCTTTCTTT CASSLGQGMTEAFF . TRBJ1-1 TRBV7-8 .
TGTGCCAGCTCCCCAGGGGCGGAAGAAGAGACCCAGTACTTC CASSPGAEEETQYF . TRBJ2-5 TRBV18 .
TGTGCCAGCAGCATCGACGGGCGCAGAGATGGCTACACCTTC CASSIDGRRDGYTF . TRBJ1-2 TRBV5-6 .
TGCAGTGCTAGAGATAACTACGAGCAGTACTTC CSARDNYEQYF few TRBJ2-7 TRBV20-1 .
TGCAGCGTTACAGTATCTCTCTCTGGAAACACCATATATTTT CSVTVSLSGNTIYF . TRBJ1-3 TRBV29-1 .
TGTGCCTGGAGAATCCTACAGGGCGGGCCTGAAGCTTTCTTT CAWRILQGGPEAFF . TRBJ1-1 TRBV30 .
TGTGCCAGCAGCTTAGGGACTAGCGGGTCCAATGAGCAGTTCTTC CASSLGTSGSNEQFF . TRBJ2-1 TRBV7-2 TRBD2
TGTGCCAGCAGTGTGACAGGGGATAGGCAGCCCCAGCATTTT CASSVTGDRQPQHF . TRBJ1-5 TRBV6-1 TRBD1